This entry is about one TCR beta chain. The antigen is not known. Deletions cut 5 bases from V and 3 bases from J, with 7 bases between. Germline V gene data show CDR1 as MNHEY and CDR2 as SMNVEV (reference sequence). The CDR3 is made up of 13 amino acids. This specimen belongs to a study of CD8 T cells in ankylosing spondylitis. General observations from the study: A TCR beta motif of eight highly homologous variants appeared characteristic of ankylosing spondylitis blood. Relatively rare in peripheral blood, disease-linked clones were also CD8+. A number of the motif variants had already been described in reactive arthritis synovial fluid and blood. As reported, disease-linked clones showed significant enrichment in matched ankylosing spondylitis synovial fluid.

Using quantitative 5'-RACE with molecular barcodes, the authors made TCR beta libraries. TCRdb called the 5' RACE reads again in MiXCR, with one record for every CDR3 protein. The table shows about 390,000 distinct CDR3 sequences, with about 20% occurring only once. The receptor comes from a male donor with ankylosing spondylitis. The specimen sequenced was blood, either unsorted or a sorted T cell fraction (not recorded which). The chain uses TRBV27 and TRBJ2-2, with D unresolved. CDR3 residues: CASSLLDTGELFF. CDR3 nucleotide sequence: TGTGCCAGCAGTCTCCTGGACACCGGGGAGCTGTTTTTT.